The rows below give T cell receptor beta chains drawn from one sample of a study of cytomegalovirus exposure and HLA in healthy donors. The assay was immunoSEQ multiplex PCR, and TCRdb's table has in-frame clones only and misses some. The sample includes roughly 170,000 clones, roughly 80% seen only once; the top ten take about 0.82%. The sequenced sample was PBMCs. The receptors stem from a young woman in good health and CMV-seronegative. The CDR3 runs from the conserved cysteine through the conserved F or W. The order of the fields is clone size, D gene, V gene, J gene, CDR3 DNA, CDR3 protein. The D gene is left open where the match is weak. Only part of the rows carry a size: once, few, many, or a class if the clone is expanded.

clone size: -; D gene: -; V gene: TRBV11-2; J gene: TRBJ1-3; CDR3 DNA: TGTGCCAGCAGCTTAGGCGGCAGGGGTTCCATATATTTT; CDR3 protein: CASSLGGRGSIYF
clone size: -; D gene: TRBD2; V gene: TRBV28; J gene: TRBJ2-2; CDR3 DNA: TGTGCCAGCAGGAAGGGGCTAGCGGGAAATGGGGAGCTGTTTTTT; CDR3 protein: CASRKGLAGNGELFF
clone size: -; D gene: -; V gene: TRBV5-1; J gene: TRBJ2-7; CDR3 DNA: TGCGCCAGCAGCTTAGCGGGCGAGGCCGAGCAGTACTTC; CDR3 protein: CASSLAGEAEQYF
clone size: -; D gene: -; V gene: TRBV28; J gene: TRBJ2-3; CDR3 DNA: TGTGCCAGCAGTCAACCGATGGCGGGTACGCAGTATTTT; CDR3 protein: CASSQPMAGTQYF
clone size: -; D gene: -; V gene: TRBV5-8; J gene: TRBJ2-1; CDR3 DNA: TGTGCCAGCAGCCACCTTCCTTTCCCGGGGAATGAGCAGTTCTTC; CDR3 protein: CASSHLPFPGNEQFF
clone size: few; D gene: TRBD2; V gene: TRBV11-3; J gene: TRBJ2-1; CDR3 DNA: TGTGCCAGCAGCTCCAAAGCGGGAGGGCCGACGAATGAGCAGTTCTTC; CDR3 protein: CASSSKAGGPTNEQFF
clone size: few; D gene: -; V gene: TRBV12-5; J gene: TRBJ1-1; CDR3 DNA: TGTGCTAGTGGTTTGGTACAGGGAGCCGGGGACACTGAAGCTTTCTTT; CDR3 protein: CASGLVQGAGDTEAFF
clone size: -; D gene: TRBD2; V gene: TRBV28; J gene: TRBJ2-5; CDR3 DNA: TGTGCCAGCTCTAGCGGGAGGGTAGGAGAGACCCAGTACTTC; CDR3 protein: CASSSGRVGETQYF
clone size: -; D gene: -; V gene: TRBV4-2; J gene: TRBJ1-4; CDR3 DNA: TGTGCCAGCAGCCAAGACCAGCAGGGGTCTAATGAAAAACTGTTTTTT; CDR3 protein: CASSQDQQGSNEKLFF
clone size: -; D gene: TRBD1; V gene: TRBV7-9; J gene: TRBJ2-7; CDR3 DNA: TGTTCCAGCAGCAGGGACAGGGGCGAGCAGTACTTC; CDR3 protein: CSSSRDRGEQYF
clone size: once; D gene: -; V gene: TRBV30; J gene: TRBJ2-6; CDR3 DNA: TGTGCCTGGAGTTCCGATGGGGGAGGTGGGGCCAACGTCCTGACTTTC; CDR3 protein: CAWSSDGGGGANVLTF
clone size: -; D gene: TRBD2; V gene: TRBV2; J gene: TRBJ2-3; CDR3 DNA: TGTGCCAGCCCAACTAGCGGGAGGGAAGGAGATACGCAGTATTTT; CDR3 protein: CASPTSGREGDTQYF
clone size: -; D gene: -; V gene: TRBV5-6; J gene: TRBJ1-2; CDR3 DNA: TGTGCCAGCAGCTTGGGGGCAGGGATTGGCTACACCTTC; CDR3 protein: CASSLGAGIGYTF
clone size: few; D gene: TRBD1; V gene: TRBV7-9; J gene: TRBJ2-1; CDR3 DNA: TGTGCCAGCAGCTTAGCCCCGGACAGGGCAAGGAATGAGCAGTTCTTC; CDR3 protein: CASSLAPDRARNEQFF
clone size: -; D gene: TRBD1; V gene: TRBV7-2; J gene: TRBJ2-4; CDR3 DNA: TGTGCCAGCAGCACTCGGACAGGGCGGAGGAACATTCAGTACTTC; CDR3 protein: CASSTRTGRRNIQYF
clone size: -; D gene: TRBD1; V gene: TRBV28; J gene: TRBJ1-3; CDR3 DNA: TGTGCCAGCAGGCCTCCAGGGGGTGGAAACACCATATATTTT; CDR3 protein: CASRPPGGGNTIYF
clone size: -; D gene: -; V gene: TRBV20-1; J gene: TRBJ2-1; CDR3 DNA: TGCAGTGCATACTTAGATGAGCAGTTCTTC; CDR3 protein: CSAYLDEQFF